What follows are 12 T cell receptor beta chains derived from one specimen sequenced in a study of cytomegalovirus exposure and HLA in healthy donors. Primers included in the PCR were 60 Vbeta and 13 Jbeta primers. TCRdb's copy holds only in-frame clones and misses some; the assay was immunoSEQ multiplex PCR. Its clone listing holds about 160,000 clones. Sequencing was done on a sample of PBMCs. Source of these receptors: a man in his thirties or forties in good health and CMV-seronegative.

The chain couples TRBV18 to TRBJ2-3; D gene ambiguous. Looked up from germline, CDR1 is KGHSH and CDR2 is LQKENI. V was cut by 7 bases and J by 6 bases, with 17 bases left in between. The CDR3 contains 14 residues. This chain's CDR3 is CASFPSPGWDTQYF. Here the CDR3 DNA reads TGTGCCAGCTTCCCCTCCCCAGGATGGGATACGCAGTATTTT.

This chain connects TRBV21-1 to TRBJ2-1; TRBD2 is the table's D call, not checked against the DNA. TRBV21-1 is described as a pseudogene. The CDR3 contains 20 residues. The CDR3, as DNA: TGTGCCAGCAGCAAAGCGAGGGGGCTAGCGGGAGTCTCTGCCGACAATGAGCAGTTCTTC. The encoded protein is CASSKARGLAGVSADNEQFF.

The V and J genes are TRBV4-1 and TRBJ2-1; tentative D call: TRBD2 (5 bases). V was cut by 1 base and J by 4 bases, with 11 bases left in between. Germline CDR1 reads MGHRA; CDR2 reads YSYEKL. This CDR3 has 15 residues. CDR3 residues: CASSQVRGSYNEQFF. CDR3 DNA sequence: TGCGCCAGCAGCCAAGTTCGGGGATCTTACAATGAGCAGTTCTTC.

The chain has TRBV28 and TRBJ2-7; perhaps TRBD1 as D (8 bases). Trimming left V 5 bases short and J 3 bases short, with 14 bases between. Germline values: CDR1 MDHEN, CDR2 SYDVKM. The CDR3 is made up of 14 amino acids. CDR3 residues: CASSLQGGLYEQYF. The DNA of the CDR3 is TGTGCCAGCAGTCTACAGGGGGGGCTCTACGAGCAGTACTTC. The variable domain in full, with the rest retrieved from reference TRBV28 and TRBJ2-7, is DVKVTQSSRYLVKRTGEKVFLECVQDMDHENMFWYRQDPGLGLRLIYFSYDVKMKEKGDIPEGYSVSREKKERFSLILESASTNQTSMYLCASSLQGGLYEQYFGPGTRLTVT.

The chain couples TRBV19 to TRBJ1-2; D is unresolved. V lost 5 bases and J 2 bases, leaving 15 bases between the germline ends. The CDR3 runs 15 residues. Germline V gene sequence: CDR1 LNHDA, CDR2 SQIVND (reference sequence). The CDR3 DNA follows: TGTGCCAGTAGTCCAGACGTAGGAGGGAACTATGGCTACACCTTC. Translating gives CASSPDVGGNYGYTF. The full variable domain, rest sourced from reference TRBV19 and TRBJ1-2, is DGGITQSPKYLFRKEGQNVTLSCEQNLNHDAMYWYRQDPGQGLRLIYYSQIVNDFQKGDIAEGYSVSREKKESFPLTVTSAQKNPTAFYLCASSPDVGGNYGYTFGSGTRLTVV.

This chain uses TRBV6-5 with TRBJ2-1; TRBD2 agrees at 7 bases. Looked up from germline, CDR1 is MNHEY and CDR2 is SVGAGI. This CDR3 comprises 15 residues. Losses at the gene ends were 4 bases for V and 7 bases for J; bases not matched to a gene: 10. The CDR3, as DNA: TGTGCCAGCAGTTCCACGTGGGAGGGCCGGAATGAGCAGTTCTTC. It is translated as CASSSTWEGRNEQFF.

The chain carries TRBV29-1 and TRBJ1-2; 9 bases agree with TRBD1. Germline trimming cut 5 bases from V and 8 bases from J; bases unmatched to any gene: 6. CDR3 length equals 12 residues. Per germline, CDR1 SQVTM and CDR2 ANQGSEA. CDR3 nucleotide sequence: TGCAGCGTTCAGACAGGGGGAAGGGGCTACACCTTC. Protein product: CSVQTGGRGYTF.

The chain has TRBV28 and TRBJ1-2, with a possible D match to TRBD1 (5 bases). The length of the CDR3 is 16 residues. V gave up 7 bases and J gave up 1 base, with 19 bases separating them. Germline V lookup: CDR1 MDHEN, CDR2 SYDVKM. CDR3 amino acids: CASTTRTDTYNYGYTF. DNA for the CDR3: TGTGCCAGCACCACGAGGACGGACACATATAACTATGGCTACACCTTC.

V gene TRBV13 combines with J gene TRBJ2-5; 9 bases align to TRBD2. The end of the DNA aligns better with TRBJ2-7, so the J call may be wrong. Germline V lookup: CDR1 PRHDT, CDR2 FYEKMQ (reference sequence). This CDR3 is built from 13 residues. The CDR3 sequence is CASRLSGRYEQYF. The CDR3 DNA is TGTGCCAGCAGATTAAGCGGGAGGTACGAGCAGTACTTC.

The V and J genes are TRBV9 and TRBJ1-1, with 9 bases aligning to TRBD1. Looked up from germline, CDR1 is SGDLS and CDR2 is YYNGEE. Trimming removed 3 bases from V and 1 base from J; junction bases left unmatched: 7. The CDR3 totals 16 residues. The CDR3 nucleotides read TGTGCCAGCAGCGGAAGGACAGGGGTCCCGAACACTGAAGCTTTCTTT. This codes for CASSGRTGVPNTEAFF.

The V and J genes are TRBV10-1 and TRBJ2-1; 8 bases match TRBD2. CDR1 WNHNN and CDR2 SYGVQD come from the germline V gene (reference sequence). The CDR3 runs to 14 residues. Germline trimming cut 5 bases from V and 7 bases from J; bases unmatched to any gene: 7. The CDR3 nucleotides read TGCGCCAGCAGTCGAGGGGGGACTAGGAATGAGCAGTTCTTC. It translates to CASSRGGTRNEQFF.

The chain joins TRBV6-5 to TRBJ1-3; TRBD1 agrees at 12 bases. Germline V CDR1 and CDR2: MNHEY, SVGAGI. The ends lost 2 bases at V and 7 bases at J; junction bases unmatched: 3. CDR3 length: 15 amino acids. DNA of the CDR3: TGTGCCAGCAGTTACAGGGGACAGGGGGCTAACACCATATATTTT. This gives the protein CASSYRGQGANTIYF.